This TCR beta chain originates from a study of spatial heterogeneity in lung cancer (dated 2019 in TCRdb). Study-level background: Beta-chain transcripts were consistently detected in greater numbers than alpha-chain transcripts, which likely reflected higher beta-chain transcript abundance. In the raw uncorrected reads, each unique combination of TCR and UMI appeared more than ten times on average. TCR alpha and beta repertoires were quantitatively compared across multiple tumor regions, matched nontumor lung and blood in non-small cell lung cancer. The study linked features of the TCR repertoire to counts of nonsynonymous mutations, which were determined by whole-exome sequencing of tumor tissue. Both alpha and beta chains were TCR-sequenced in 200 to 250 tumor regions, about 64 matched nontumor lung samples and around 50 PBMC samples obtained at surgery. Study-wide conclusions, independent of this receptor: Additional single-cell paired TCR alpha and beta sequencing was considered necessary to confirm, at a functional level, the hypothesis that regional TCRs recognize regional mutations. Ubiquitous expanded tumor TCRs were found in blood more often at tumor resection than at routine follow-up.

The method behind the library was 5' RACE. The instrument was a NextSeq 500. In the TCR library protocol, a unique molecular identifier was attached to each TCR cDNA molecule so that PCR and sequencing errors could be corrected. As for the authors' bioinformatics: Decombinator tools were used for TCR identification, UMI-based error correction and CDR3 extraction. TCRs above a frequency of 2 per 1,000, corresponding to the top 1% of the tumor frequency distribution, were defined as expanded. Rényi diversity was computed with the R vegan package after subsampling each repertoire 100 times to 5,000 TCRs. CDR3 similarity networks were constructed using string-kernel similarity of amino acid triplets, with links drawn between CDR3s whose pairwise similarity was above 0.82. Through fastp at Q25 and MiXCR, TCRdb rebuilt clones from the public reads, retaining in-frame beta chains. Each CDR3 protein gets just one entry, which takes the most common genes and DNA from the rows behind it. V and J calls and clone size were set by TCRdb, not the authors. The sample yields roughly 5,100 distinct CDR3 sequences; 28% were counted once. The ten largest account for around 42% of the sample.

This clonotype is medium-sized (0.01 to 0.1%). This clone's antigen is unknown. No much larger clone exists at a distance of one base, and base qualities are not known. The sample's time point label, decoded: sample taken at primary tumor resection. Whole RNA extracted from tumor and nontumor lung tissue, or from cryopreserved PBMC samples, was used for TCR sequencing without cell sorting. The donors were 65 to 85 patients from the lung TRACERx cohort who had early-stage, untreated non-small cell lung cancer. Only patients with enough RNA available from two or more tumor regions were chosen for TCR sequencing. V and J lose 5 bases and 0 bases, and a span of 11 bases separates them. Its CDR3 holds 14 amino acids, cysteine through phenylalanine. Solely the CDR3 DNA is kept, with 42 bases framed from the first base. The germline V gene gives CDR1 as MDHEN and CDR2 as SYDVKM.

This sequence uses TRBV28 and TRBJ2-7, with TRBD1 perhaps the D gene, on 6 matching bases. The source was PBMCs, collected at surgery. This clonotype originated in a male donor with early-stage non-small cell lung cancer. The CDR3 loop reads CASSPRTASYEQYF. Read as DNA, the sequence is TGTGCCAGCAGTCCAAGGACAGCCTCCTACGAGCAGTACTTC.